The entry below describes one T cell receptor beta chain. This specimen belongs to a study of blood T cell repertoires in COVID-19. Cohort 3 donors were reported recovered after two negative PCRs, clearance, or symptom resolution. The CDR3 has 14 amino acids. Trimming at V came to 6 bases and at J to 8 bases, leaving 11 bases not matched to a gene. CDR1 and CDR2 (germline): ENHRY, SYGVKD. Clones were read by immunoSEQ multiplex PCR, and TCRdb kept only the in-frame ones, dropping some. The sample holds 300,000 to 350,000 clones, approximately 88% seen once. The sequenced sample was PBMCs or T cells enriched from blood (not recorded which). This TCR was recovered from a man aged 30 to 45 who had recovered from COVID-19. V gene TRBV10-3 combines with J gene TRBJ2-3; 7 nucleotides match TRBD1. The CDR3 here is CAISQGQTRGTQYF. CDR3 in DNA: TGTGCCATCAGCCAGGGACAGACCCGCGGTACGCAGTATTTT.